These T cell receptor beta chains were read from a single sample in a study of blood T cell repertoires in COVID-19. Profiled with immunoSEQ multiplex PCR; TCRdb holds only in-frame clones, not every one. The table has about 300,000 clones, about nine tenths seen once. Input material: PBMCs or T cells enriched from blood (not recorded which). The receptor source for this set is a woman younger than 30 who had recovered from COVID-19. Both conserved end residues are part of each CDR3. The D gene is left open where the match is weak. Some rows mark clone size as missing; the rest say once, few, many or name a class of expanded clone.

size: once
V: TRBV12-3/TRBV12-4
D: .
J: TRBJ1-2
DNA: TGTGCCAGCAGTTCCGACAGCTACTATGGCTACACCTTC
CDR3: CASSSDSYYGYTF

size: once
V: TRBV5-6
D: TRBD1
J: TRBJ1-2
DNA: TGTGCCAGCAGCCTGACGGGACAGGGAGGATTTTACTATGGCTACACCTTC
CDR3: CASSLTGQGGFYYGYTF

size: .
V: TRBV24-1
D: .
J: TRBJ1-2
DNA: TGTGCCACCAGTGATTCGGGGGGCTACACCTTC
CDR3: CATSDSGGYTF

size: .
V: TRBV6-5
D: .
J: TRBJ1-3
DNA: TGTGCCAGCAGTTACTCCAGATTTAACTCTGGAAACACCATATATTTT
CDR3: CASSYSRFNSGNTIYF

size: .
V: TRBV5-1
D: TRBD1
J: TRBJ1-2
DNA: TGCGCCAGCAGCTTGACTCGGGGACAGGGATACGACTATGGCTACACCTTC
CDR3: CASSLTRGQGYDYGYTF

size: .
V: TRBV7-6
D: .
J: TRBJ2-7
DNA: TGTGCCAGCAGCTTCGTCGCAGACGGCGCTAGGGAGCAGTACTTC
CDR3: CASSFVADGAREQYF

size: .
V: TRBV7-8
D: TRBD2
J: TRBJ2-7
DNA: TGTGCCAGCAGCGGGGGACTACCGCTGTCCTACGAGCAGTACTTC
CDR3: CASSGGLPLSYEQYF

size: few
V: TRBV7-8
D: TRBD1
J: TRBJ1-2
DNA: TGTGCCAGCAGCTCACAGGGGTTAGGCTACGGCTACACCTTC
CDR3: CASSSQGLGYGYTF

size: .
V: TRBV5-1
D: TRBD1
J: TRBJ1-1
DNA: TGCGCCAGCAGCTCCGAGACAGGGGGCGCGAATGAAGCTTTCTTT
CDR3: CASSSETGGANEAFF

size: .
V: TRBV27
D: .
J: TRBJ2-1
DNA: TGTGCCAGCAGGCCTAGCTCCTATGAGCAGTTCTTC
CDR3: CASRPSSYEQFF

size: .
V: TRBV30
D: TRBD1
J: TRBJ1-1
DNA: TGTGCCTGGAGCCGGGACAGCCTAAACACTGAAGCTTTCTTT
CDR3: CAWSRDSLNTEAFF

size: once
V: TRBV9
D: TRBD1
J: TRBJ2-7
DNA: TGTGCCAGCAGCGTAGCCGGGACAGGGGCCGACGAGCAGTACTTC
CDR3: CASSVAGTGADEQYF

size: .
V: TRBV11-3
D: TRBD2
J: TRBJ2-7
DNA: TGTGCCAGCAGCCTACCCATGCGGGGGATGGACGAGCAGTACTTC
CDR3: CASSLPMRGMDEQYF

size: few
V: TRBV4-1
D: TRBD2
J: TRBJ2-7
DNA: TGCGCCAGCAGCCAAGATTGGGCTAGCGGGACATACGAGCAGTACTTC
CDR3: CASSQDWASGTYEQYF

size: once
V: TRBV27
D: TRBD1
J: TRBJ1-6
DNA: TGTGCCAGCACCACCGGACAGGGGAATTCACCCCTCCACTTT
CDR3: CASTTGQGNSPLHF

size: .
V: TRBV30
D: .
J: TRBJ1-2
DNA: TGTGCCTCGTATACTAACTATGGCTACACCTTC
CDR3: CASYTNYGYTF

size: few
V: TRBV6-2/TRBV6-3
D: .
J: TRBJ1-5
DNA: TGTGCCAGCAGCCCCACAGGGTACGGCAATCAGCCCCAGCATTTT
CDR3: CASSPTGYGNQPQHF

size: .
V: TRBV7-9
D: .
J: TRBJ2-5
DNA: TGTGCCAGCAGCGCTGAGTTTGGGACACCGTACCAAGAGACCCAGTACTTC
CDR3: CASSAEFGTPYQETQYF

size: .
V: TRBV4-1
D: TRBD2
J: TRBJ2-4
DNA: TGCGCCAGCAGCCAAGATGTAAGGCTAGCGGGGCCAGCCAAAAACATTCAGTACTTC
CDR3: CASSQDVRLAGPAKNIQYF

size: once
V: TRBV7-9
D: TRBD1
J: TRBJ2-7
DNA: TGTGCCAGCAGCCGGACAGGGGCTAAGGGGCAGTACTTC
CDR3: CASSRTGAKGQYF

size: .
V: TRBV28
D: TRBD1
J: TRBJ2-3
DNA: TGTGCCAGCAGTGAACGCCGGGACAGGGGTACAGATACGCAGTATTTT
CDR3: CASSERRDRGTDTQYF

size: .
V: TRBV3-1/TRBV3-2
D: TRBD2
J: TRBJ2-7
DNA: TGTGCCAGCAGCCAAACTAGCGGGGGGGGTTACGAGCAGTACTTC
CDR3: CASSQTSGGGYEQYF

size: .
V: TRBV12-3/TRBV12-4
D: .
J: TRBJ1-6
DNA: TGTGCCAGCAGTTTCAAAGGGGTACCCCTCCACTTT
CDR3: CASSFKGVPLHF

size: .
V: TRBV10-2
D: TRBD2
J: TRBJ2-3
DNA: TGCGCCAGCAGTGTAGCGGGGGGCATAACAGATACGCAGTATTTT
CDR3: CASSVAGGITDTQYF

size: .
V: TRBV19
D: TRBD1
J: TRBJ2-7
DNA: TGTGCCAGTAGCATCAGGACAGGGAACGAGCAGTACTTC
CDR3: CASSIRTGNEQYF

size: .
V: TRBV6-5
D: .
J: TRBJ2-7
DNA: TGTGCCAGCAGTTCGCCGGGTGAGGCCTCCTACGAGCAGTACTTC
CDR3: CASSSPGEASYEQYF

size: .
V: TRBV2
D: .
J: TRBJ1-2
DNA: TGTGCCAGCAGTGAGTCTGGGGACATCGACTATGGCTACACCTTC
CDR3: CASSESGDIDYGYTF

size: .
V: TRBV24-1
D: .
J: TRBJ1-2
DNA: TGTGCCACCAGTGATGCACACCTGACTTATGGCTACACCTTC
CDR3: CATSDAHLTYGYTF

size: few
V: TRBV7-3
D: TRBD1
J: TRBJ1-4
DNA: TGTGCCAGCAGCTTAAAGGGCCCGGGACAGGACTACCCAAATGAAAAACTGTTTTTT
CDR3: CASSLKGPGQDYPNEKLFF

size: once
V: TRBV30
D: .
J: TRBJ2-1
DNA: TGTGCCTGGAGTGTAAAGGGGGTAGTGAAACAGTTCTTC
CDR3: CAWSVKGVVKQFF

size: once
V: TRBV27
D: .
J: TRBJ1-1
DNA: TGTGCCAGCAGTTCCCTCGGCGGGGGCACTGAAGCTTTCTTT
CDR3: CASSSLGGGTEAFF

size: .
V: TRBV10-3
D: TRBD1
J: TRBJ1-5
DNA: TGTGCCATCAGGATTGAAGGGGACAGTCAGCCCCAGCATTTT
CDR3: CAIRIEGDSQPQHF

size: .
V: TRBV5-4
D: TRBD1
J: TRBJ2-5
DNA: TGTGCCAGCAGTCCAGACAGGGTTAAAGAGACCCAGTACTTC
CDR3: CASSPDRVKETQYF

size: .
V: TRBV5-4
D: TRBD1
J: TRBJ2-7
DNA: TGTGCCAGCAGCTTACTACAGGGGTCTCCGGGCGAGCAGTACTTC
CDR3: CASSLLQGSPGEQYF

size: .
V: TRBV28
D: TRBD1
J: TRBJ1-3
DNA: TGTGCCAGCAGTTCCCCGGGACAGGGTGCCGGAAACACCATATATTTT
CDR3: CASSSPGQGAGNTIYF

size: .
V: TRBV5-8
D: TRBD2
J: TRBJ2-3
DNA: TGTGCCAGCAGCCCGGGACTAGACCTCACAGATACGCAGTATTTT
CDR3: CASSPGLDLTDTQYF

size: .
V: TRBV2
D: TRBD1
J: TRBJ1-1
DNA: TGTGCCAGCAGTGAAGCTGGCAGGGGGGATACTGAAGCTTTCTTT
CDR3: CASSEAGRGDTEAFF

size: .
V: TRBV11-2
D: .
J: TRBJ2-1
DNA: TGTGCCAGCGGGGAGATCTCTTACTCCTACAATGAGCAGTTCTTC
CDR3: CASGEISYSYNEQFF

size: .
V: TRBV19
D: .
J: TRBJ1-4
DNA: TGTGCCAGTAGTATAGCGAGGGTTAAGTCGGAAAAACTGTTTTTT
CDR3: CASSIARVKSEKLFF

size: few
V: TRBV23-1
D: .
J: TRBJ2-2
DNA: TGCGCCAGGATTGAGCCCACCACCGGGGAGCTGTTTTTT
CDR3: CARIEPTTGELFF

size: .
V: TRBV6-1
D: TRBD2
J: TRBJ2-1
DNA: TGTGCCAGCAGTGAAGGGGGACTAGCGCCATTCGGGCAGTTCTTC
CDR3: CASSEGGLAPFGQFF

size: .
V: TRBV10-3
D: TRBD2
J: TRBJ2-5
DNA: TGTGCCACCCGTAGCGGGGGAAACCAAGAGACCCAGTACTTC
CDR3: CATRSGGNQETQYF

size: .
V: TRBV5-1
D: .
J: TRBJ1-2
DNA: TGCGCCAGCAGCCCGGACACGAACTATGGCTACACCTTC
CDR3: CASSPDTNYGYTF

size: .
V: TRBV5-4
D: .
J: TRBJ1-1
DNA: TGTGCCAGCAGCCGGGGGGGGACGCAGGTGAACACTGAAGCTTTCTTT
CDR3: CASSRGGTQVNTEAFF

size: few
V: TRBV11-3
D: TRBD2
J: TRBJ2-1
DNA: TGTGCCAGCAGCTTAGTCGGGGGGGCCTACAATGAGCAGTTCTTC
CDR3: CASSLVGGAYNEQFF

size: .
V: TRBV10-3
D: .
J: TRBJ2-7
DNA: TGTGCCATCAGTGATGGAGGGTTTTCGAGCGAGCAGTACTTC
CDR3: CAISDGGFSSEQYF

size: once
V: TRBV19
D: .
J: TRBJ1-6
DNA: TGTGCCAGTACCCAAGACAGTAATTCACCCCTCCACTTT
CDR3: CASTQDSNSPLHF

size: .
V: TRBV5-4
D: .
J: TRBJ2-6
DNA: TGTGCCAGCACCTCAGGGGGGACTGGGGCCAACGTCCTGACTTTC
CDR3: CASTSGGTGANVLTF

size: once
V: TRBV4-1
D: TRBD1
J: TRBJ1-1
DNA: TGCGCCAGCAGATTTTCAATTACCGGGACAGAACGCATGAACACTGAAGCTTTCTTT
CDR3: CASRFSITGTERMNTEAFF

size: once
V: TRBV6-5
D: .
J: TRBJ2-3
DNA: TGTGCCAGCAGTGACTCGTTACACGGGAGCACGCAGTATTTT
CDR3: CASSDSLHGSTQYF

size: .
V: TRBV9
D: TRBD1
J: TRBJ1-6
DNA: TGTGCCAGCAGCGTAGCGGGACAGGGATATAATTCACCCCTCCACTTT
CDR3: CASSVAGQGYNSPLHF

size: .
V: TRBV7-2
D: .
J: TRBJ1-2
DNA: TGTGCCAGCAGCTCATACATAGCGGCTAACTATGGCTACACCTTC
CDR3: CASSSYIAANYGYTF

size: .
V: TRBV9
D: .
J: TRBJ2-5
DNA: TGTGCCAGCAGCGATCCCCGGTCGGAGACCCAGTACTTC
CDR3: CASSDPRSETQYF

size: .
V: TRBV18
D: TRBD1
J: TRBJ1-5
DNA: TGTGCCAGCAGACAGGGGGTTGATCAGCCCCAGCATTTT
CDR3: CASRQGVDQPQHF

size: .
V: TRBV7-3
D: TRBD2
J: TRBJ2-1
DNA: TGTGCCAGCAGCTTAATACTAGCGGGGGGCATTGAGCAGTTCTTC
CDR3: CASSLILAGGIEQFF